Described below is a single T cell receptor (beta chain) sequence and its context. This clone has only one observation. Its antigen is not yet known. Per-base quality was not reported, and no clone a single base away is much larger than it. Genomic DNA was isolated from the sorted cells so that the TCRbeta CDR3 region could be sequenced. The immunoSEQ Assay was used to sequence the TCRbeta CDR3 regions. TCRdb holds this immuneACCESS table with in-frame rearrangements only. Some clones are missing; in checked studies, unresolved V genes explain under half, and the rest has no known cause. Here the sample has tens of thousands of clones; 89% occur a single time. Jointly, the top ten make up 0.38% of the sample. Patients with autoimmune disease history or receiving systemic immunosuppression were excluded from the trial. Peripheral blood for TCR sequencing was collected from all dose cohorts at baseline, on cycle 4 day 1, and on cycle 7 day 1. Samples were obtained from an open-label, multicenter, first-in-human phase I dose-escalation trial of ivuxolimab. Adults with locally advanced or metastatic melanoma, renal cell, hepatocellular, or head and neck squamous cell carcinoma were enrolled in the trial. CD4+ and CD8+ T cells were sorted separately from peripheral blood before TCR sequencing.

The data were obtained in a study of OX40 agonist ivuxolimab in advanced cancers. Regarding the research as a whole: Ivuxolimab, which targeted the costimulatory receptor OX40 (CD134), was an agonistic, fully human IgG2 monoclonal antibody. The paper covers the monotherapy dose-escalation part of the phase I ivuxolimab trial, which included N ≈ 54 patients. Peripheral TCRbeta sequencing was intended to test whether TCR sequence diversity was altered and clonal T-cell expansion was caused by ivuxolimab. Intravenous ivuxolimab was administered to patients every 2 weeks at six dose levels: 0.01, 0.1, 0.3, 1.5, 3 and 10 mg/kg. Partial responses were achieved by three dose-escalation patients, of whom one had hepatocellular carcinoma and two had cutaneous melanoma. In the dose-escalation cohort, more than 80% of patients were male, and the mean age was roughly 60 years with a range of 23 to 79. Patients were allowed to have had prior anti-PD-1, anti-PD-L1 or anti-CTLA-4 therapy, and approximately 40% of the dose-escalation patients had been treated with checkpoint inhibitors. Of the roughly 52 dose-escalation patients, hepatocellular carcinoma was present in approximately 20, melanoma in around 15, renal cell carcinoma in 9 and head and neck cancer in 9.

Results and caveats for the whole study, not just this receptor: On average, CD8+ T cells showed more expanded clones than CD4+ T cells after ivuxolimab. Low levels of normalized T-cell clonal expansion were also shown by some nonresponding patients. The antigen specificity of the peripheral T cells that underwent clonal expansion was not determined. At doses of 0.1 to 3.0 mg/kg, clonal expansion of both CD4+ and CD8+ blood T cells was observed from baseline to week 6. In the 0.1-3.0 mg/kg groups, partial responders were among the patients with the lowest normalized peripheral clonal expansion, particularly in CD8+ T cells.

The CDR3 contains 14 residues, cysteine and phenylalanine counted. Of the read, only the CDR3 DNA is kept; its 42 bases are in frame from base 1. Reading the germline V gene gives CDR1 MNHEY and CDR2 SVGAGI. Germline trimming: 6 bases from V, 5 bases from J; junction bases outside gene matches: 7. Here the sequenced sample was CD4+ or CD8+ T cells sorted from blood, taken in a trial of the OX40 agonist ivuxolimab. Recombination joined TRBV6-5 with TRBJ1-1; TRBD1 aligns with 9 central bases. The TCR originated in an adult with an advanced solid tumor such as melanoma, head and neck, liver or kidney cancer. The CDR3 region: CASSLDRGGTEAFF. In nucleotides, the sequence is TGTGCCAGCAGCCTGGACAGGGGTGGAACTGAAGCTTTCTTT.